These 27 T cell receptor beta chains came from one sample sequenced in a study of blood T cells in healthy people across ages. Using a J-beta primer mix together with a sample-barcoded 5' primer, a second PCR was run for roughly 7 to 11 cycles. TCRdb re-called the 5' RACE reads with MiXCR, one entry per CDR3 protein. The sample holds about 680,000 distinct CDR3 sequences, more than 40% seen once. The sample taken for sequencing was blood. Receptors were obtained from a woman aged 60 to 75 in good health.

This clonotype was found a few times. This chain uses TRBV11-2 with TRBJ2-5; TRBD2 aligns across 8 bases. V shed 4 bases and J 4 bases; nucleotides not matched to a gene: 5. The CDR3 covers 14 residues. Germline CDR1 and CDR2: SGHAT and FQNNGV. DNA for the CDR3: TGTGCCAGCAGCTCGGGGGGGCGTATAGAGACCCAGTACTTC. Residues: CASSSGGRIETQYF.

The count of this clonotype is one. CDR3: CATYRAGLAGGNEQFF. CDR3 DNA sequence: TGTGCCACCTACAGGGCAGGGCTAGCGGGAGGGAATGAGCAGTTCTTC. The V and J genes are TRBV6-6 and TRBJ2-1; 12 bases line up with TRBD2. The germline gives CDR1 MNHNY, CDR2 SVGAGI (reference sequence). With 10 bases clipped from V and 7 bases from J, the junction kept 14 bases outside the gene matches. The CDR3 sequence is 16 residues long.

The chain links TRBV24-1 to TRBJ2-2; D call uncertain. Trimming left V 8 bases short and J 2 bases short, with 8 bases between. Germline CDR1 and CDR2: KGHDR and SFDVKD. The CDR3 loop spans 13 amino acids. As DNA, the CDR3 is TGTGCCACCATGGAACTAAACACCGGGGAGCTGTTTTTT. This codes for CATMELNTGELFF.

V and J are TRBV7-2 and TRBJ2-7; D remains unclear. Germline-derived CDR1 and CDR2 are SGHTA and FQGNSA. V lost 2 bases and J lost 0, with 8 bases in between. This CDR3 is built from 14 residues. This chain's CDR3 is CASSLIAASYEQYF. CDR3 DNA: TGTGCCAGCAGCTTAATAGCCGCCTCCTACGAGCAGTACTTC.

V and J are TRBV12-3 or TRBV12-4 and TRBJ2-7; D unresolved. The CDR3 sequence is 13 residues long. The V end was cut by 4 bases, the J end by 1 base, with 8 bases between. The CDR3 loop reads CASSWQQSYEQYF. The CDR3 region has the DNA TGTGCCAGCAGTTGGCAACAGTCCTACGAGCAGTACTTC.

This clonotype has a handful of counts. The chain couples TRBV15 to TRBJ2-1, with D perhaps matching TRBD2 (6 bases). V gave up 1 base and J gave up 5 bases, with 12 bases separating them. This CDR3 contains 15 residues. From germline, CDR1 is LNHNV and CDR2 YYDKDF (reference sequence). Here the CDR3 reads CATSRGASEDNEQFF. The CDR3 coding sequence is TGTGCCACCAGCAGAGGGGCTAGCGAGGACAATGAGCAGTTCTTC.

The rearrangement joins TRBV29-1 to TRBJ2-3; D may be TRBD1 or TRBD2 (5 bases each). Trimming shortened V by 8 bases and J by 1 base, and 19 bases separated the two germline ends. Germline lookup yields CDR1 SQVTM and CDR2 ANQGSEA. The CDR3 contains 15 residues. The CDR3, as DNA: TGCAGCCTTACTGGGGGTTTGTTGGGCACAGATACGCAGTATTTT. Translation gives CSLTGGLLGTDTQYF.

Details on this clonotype: At one end, the junction sequence differs from germline, possibly due to a read error. V gene TRBV13 combines with J gene TRBJ2-1; D is perhaps TRBD2 (6 bases). Germline V gene sequence: CDR1 PRHDT, CDR2 FYEKMQ (reference sequence). This CDR3 spans 16 amino acids. The CDR3 sequence: CASSSMVADSYNERFF. The CDR3 DNA sequence: TGTGCCAGCAGCTCCATGGTAGCGGACTCCTACAATGAGCGGTTCTTC.

The chain carries TRBV27 and TRBJ1-6, with no clear D. In germline, CDR1 is MNHEY, CDR2 SMNVEV (reference sequence). With 5 bases removed from V and 8 bases from J, the gap between germline ends came to 16 bases. The CDR3 is 15 amino acids. CDR3 loop: CASSLDPAVDSPLHF. In nucleotides, the CDR3 is TGTGCCAGCAGTCTTGATCCGGCGGTTGATTCACCCCTCCACTTT.

The chain has TRBV4-1 and TRBJ1-1; a possible D gene is TRBD1 (6 bases). There are 15 residues in the CDR3. The germline V and J ends were trimmed by 4 bases and 2 bases, with 14 bases remaining between them. Looked up from germline, CDR1 is MGHRA and CDR2 is YSYEKL. The CDR3 sequence: CASSRPTGSNTEAFF. The CDR3 DNA sequence: TGCGCCAGCAGCCGACCAACAGGGAGTAACACTGAAGCTTTCTTT.

V and J are TRBV11-2 and TRBJ2-1, with 9 bases matching TRBD2. CDR3 size: 14 residues. Germline V lookup: CDR1 SGHAT, CDR2 FQNNGV. The J segment lost 9 bases and the V segment lost 0 bases, leaving 3 bases of the junction unmatched. CDR3 sequence reads: CASSLDLAGREQFF. CDR3 nucleotides: TGTGCCAGCAGCTTAGATCTAGCGGGACGTGAGCAGTTCTTC. Supplemented by reference TRBV11-2 and TRBJ2-1, the full variable domain reads EAGVAQSPRYKIIEKRQSVAFWCNPISGHATLYWYQQILGQGPKLLIQFQNNGVVDDSQLPKDRFSAERLKGVDSTLKIQPAKLEDSAVYLCASSLDLAGREQFFGPGTRLTVL.

The chain carries TRBV12-3 or TRBV12-4 and TRBJ2-2; 9 bases are a match to TRBD1. CDR3 length: 16 amino acids. V shed 3 bases, J shed 4 bases, and the junction held 6 bases outside the gene matches. The CDR3 nucleotides read TGTGCCAGCAGTTTTAGGAGACAGGGGGGCACCGGGGAGCTGTTTTTT. Translating it yields CASSFRRQGGTGELFF.

V usage is TRBV7-3 and J usage is TRBJ2-5, with a weak D call TRBD1 (5 bases). CDR1 is SGHTA and CDR2 is FQGTGA in the germline V gene. CDR3 length: 14 residues. Between the trimmed V and J ends, which lost 3 bases and 5 bases, there was a span of 13 bases. The CDR3 DNA follows: TGTGCCAGCAGCTTTACAGGTGGTTTCGAGACCCAGTACTTC. It codes for CASSFTGGFETQYF.

V gene TRBV20-1 combines with J gene TRBJ2-1, with 9 bases matching TRBD2. Per the germline V gene, CDR1 is DFQATT and CDR2 is SNEGSKA (reference sequence). The CDR3 sequence is 14 residues long. V lost 6 bases and J lost 6; bases outside the gene matches: 9. CDR3 sequence: CSARPPGLANEQFF. The CDR3 nucleotides read TGCAGTGCCCGCCCGCCGGGACTAGCCAATGAGCAGTTCTTC.

This chain connects TRBV7-2 to TRBJ2-1; 8 nucleotides line up with TRBD2. The CDR3 has 15 amino acids. V lost 0 bases and J lost 8; bases outside the gene matches: 6. Germline-derived CDR1 and CDR2 are SGHTA and FQGNSA. The CDR3 DNA sequence: TGTGCCAGCAGCTTAGCGTCGGGAGGGGGGCATGAGCAGTTCTTC. Protein product: CASSLASGGGHEQFF.

In DNA form, the CDR3 reads TGTGCCAGCAGCCAAGCCGGACAGGGGGCTCAGCCCCAGCATTTT. Amino acids: CASSQAGQGAQPQHF. The rearrangement links TRBV28 to TRBJ1-5, with 11 positions matching TRBD1. The CDR3 is 15 residues long. Germline V gives CDR1 MDHEN, CDR2 SYDVKM. The ends lost 6 bases at V and 6 bases at J; junction bases unmatched: 7.

The chain is built from TRBV20-1 and TRBJ2-1; perhaps TRBD2 as D (5 bases). The germline V gene encodes CDR1 DFQATT and CDR2 SNEGSKA (reference sequence). The CDR3 covers 15 residues. Trimming took off 0 bases at V and 3 bases at J, with 12 bases between the two ends. The CDR3 DNA follows: TGCAGTGCTAGAGATCATCAGGAGGTCTACAATGAGCAGTTCTTC. It codes for CSARDHQEVYNEQFF.

This clonotype occurred a few times. V usage is TRBV28 and J usage is TRBJ2-7, with 10 bases aligning to TRBD1. V lost 4 bases to trimming and J lost 3 bases; unmatched junction nucleotides: 6. This CDR3 is built from 15 residues. CDR1 and CDR2 (germline): MDHEN, SYDVKM. Here the CDR3 DNA reads TGTGCCAGCAGTTCCCGGGACAGGGGAGTCTACGAGCAGTACTTC. It encodes CASSSRDRGVYEQYF.

The chain joins TRBV5-1 to TRBJ2-7; 9 nucleotides align to TRBD1. This CDR3 is 16 amino acids long. The V segment lost 1 base and the J segment 1 base; nucleotides outside the gene matches: 6. Germline-derived CDR1 and CDR2 are SGHRS and YFSETQ. The CDR3 region has the DNA TGCGCCAGCAGCTTGTTGGGACAGGGCTTATCCTACGAGCAGTACTTC. Its translation is CASSLLGQGLSYEQYF.

The V gene is TRBV12-3 or TRBV12-4, the J gene TRBJ1-2; D not resolved. V was pared by 3 bases and J by 5 bases, with 10 bases between. There are 13 residues in the CDR3. CDR3 region: CASSFAAPYGYTF. CDR3 nucleotide sequence: TGTGCCAGCAGTTTTGCAGCTCCTTATGGCTACACCTTC.

The V call is TRBV7-9, the J call TRBJ2-1, with 10 bases matching TRBD2. Losses at the gene ends were 5 bases for V and 4 bases for J; bases not matched to a gene: 17. From germline, CDR1 is SEHNR and CDR2 FQNEAQ (reference sequence). This CDR3 spans 19 amino acids. Here the CDR3 DNA reads TGTGCCAGCAGCCCCCGGGCTAGCGGGAGCCCAGGGGGGTACAATGAGCAGTTCTTC. Protein sequence: CASSPRASGSPGGYNEQFF.

This clonotype was counted only a few times. The CDR3 region has the DNA TGTGCCAGCAGTGGTCCAGGGTTTAGCAATCAGCCCCAGCATTTT. Encoded protein: CASSGPGFSNQPQHF. This chain links TRBV28 with TRBJ1-5, with D maybe TRBD1 (5 bases). The germline CDR1 and CDR2 sequences are MDHEN and SYDVKM. This CDR3 comprises 15 residues. V lost 5 bases and J 0 bases, leaving 11 bases between the germline ends.

This clonotype was observed a few times. This chain joins TRBV20-1 and TRBJ2-3, with 7 bases lining up with TRBD2. Trimming took 0 bases from V and 4 from J; bases not matched to a gene: 4. Germline V gene lookup returns CDR1 DFQATT and CDR2 SNEGSKA (reference sequence). This CDR3 is built from 14 residues. As DNA, the CDR3 is TGCAGTGCTAGAGATGTGGCGGGAGCAGATACGCAGTATTTT. Translating gives CSARDVAGADTQYF.

The chain carries TRBV20-1 and TRBJ2-2, with D unclear. The CDR3 length is 13 residues. From germline, CDR1 is DFQATT and CDR2 SNEGSKA (reference sequence). V was shortened by 2 bases and J by 3 bases, with 7 bases between the two germline ends. The CDR3, as DNA: TGCAGTGCTAGACGGAGCTACACCGGGGAGCTGTTTTTT. Its protein product is CSARRSYTGELFF.

This rearrangement joins TRBV29-1 to TRBJ2-3, with unresolved D. Germline CDR1 reads SQVTM; CDR2 reads ANQGSEA. CDR3 length: 12 residues. Trimming cost V 3 bases and J 3 bases, with 7 bases left between them. In nucleotides, the CDR3 is TGCAGCGTTGAGGGCCAAACAGATACGCAGTATTTT. This sequence encodes CSVEGQTDTQYF.

The chain combines TRBV10-3 with TRBJ2-7; 8 bases are a match to TRBD1. The CDR3 covers 16 residues. Germline V gene lookup returns CDR1 ENHRY and CDR2 SYGVKD. J was trimmed by 0 bases and V by 3 bases; bases with no gene match: 7. The CDR3 sequence: CAISDPGGLSSYEQYF. CDR3 DNA sequence: TGTGCCATCAGTGACCCAGGGGGCCTCAGCTCCTACGAGCAGTACTTC.

The V call is TRBV5-1, the J call TRBJ2-7; tentative D call: TRBD1 (6 bases). V was cut by 4 bases and J by 3 bases, with 11 bases left in between. CDR1 and CDR2 (germline): SGHRS, YFSETQ. The CDR3 has 13 amino acids. The CDR3 sequence: CASSEGHYYEQYF. DNA for the CDR3: TGCGCCAGCAGCGAGGGACACTACTACGAGCAGTACTTC.